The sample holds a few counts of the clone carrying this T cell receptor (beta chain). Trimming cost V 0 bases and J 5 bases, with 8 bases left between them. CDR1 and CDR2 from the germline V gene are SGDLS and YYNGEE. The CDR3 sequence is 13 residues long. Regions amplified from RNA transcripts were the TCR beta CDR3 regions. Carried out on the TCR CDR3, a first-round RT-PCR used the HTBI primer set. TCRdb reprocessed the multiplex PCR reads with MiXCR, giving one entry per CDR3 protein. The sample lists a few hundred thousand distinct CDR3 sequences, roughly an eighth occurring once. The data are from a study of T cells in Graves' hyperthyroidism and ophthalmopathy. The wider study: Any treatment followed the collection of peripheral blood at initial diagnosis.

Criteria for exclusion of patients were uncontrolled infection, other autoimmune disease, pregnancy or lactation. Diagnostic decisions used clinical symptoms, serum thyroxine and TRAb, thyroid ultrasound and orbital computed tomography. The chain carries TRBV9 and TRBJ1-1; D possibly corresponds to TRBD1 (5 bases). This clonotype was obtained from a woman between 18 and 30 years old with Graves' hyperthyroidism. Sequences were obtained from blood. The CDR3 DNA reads TGTGCCAGCAGCGTAGGGAGGGGAACTGAAGCTTTCTTT. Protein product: CASSVGRGTEAFF. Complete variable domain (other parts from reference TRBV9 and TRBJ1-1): DSGVTQTPKHLITATGQRVTLRCSPRSGDLSVYWYQQSLDQGLQFLIQYYNGEERAKGNILERFSAQQFPDLHSELNLSSLELGDSALYFCASSVGRGTEAFFGQGTRLTVV.